This paragraph covers one T cell receptor (beta chain) sequence. The germline CDR1 and CDR2 sequences are LNHDA and SQIVND (reference sequence). V dropped 3 bases and J dropped 4; count of bases not matched to a gene: 7. CDR3 length: 16 residues. The sample originates from a study of glioma-infiltrating T cells after dendritic cell vaccination. Libraries were prepared by immunoSEQ multiplex PCR; TCRdb keeps only in-frame clonotypes and omits some of them. The top ten clones hold about an eighth of a sample with about 99,000 clones, roughly 79% of them seen once. The sample here was blood, taken before dendritic cell vaccination. This sequence originates from a human donor with glioblastoma. The chain uses TRBV19 and TRBJ1-2, with TRBD1 matching 11 bases. CDR3 sequence reads: CASSIGPGTGGYGYTF. CDR3 bases: TGTGCCAGTAGTATTGGCCCAGGGACAGGGGGCTATGGCTACACCTTC.